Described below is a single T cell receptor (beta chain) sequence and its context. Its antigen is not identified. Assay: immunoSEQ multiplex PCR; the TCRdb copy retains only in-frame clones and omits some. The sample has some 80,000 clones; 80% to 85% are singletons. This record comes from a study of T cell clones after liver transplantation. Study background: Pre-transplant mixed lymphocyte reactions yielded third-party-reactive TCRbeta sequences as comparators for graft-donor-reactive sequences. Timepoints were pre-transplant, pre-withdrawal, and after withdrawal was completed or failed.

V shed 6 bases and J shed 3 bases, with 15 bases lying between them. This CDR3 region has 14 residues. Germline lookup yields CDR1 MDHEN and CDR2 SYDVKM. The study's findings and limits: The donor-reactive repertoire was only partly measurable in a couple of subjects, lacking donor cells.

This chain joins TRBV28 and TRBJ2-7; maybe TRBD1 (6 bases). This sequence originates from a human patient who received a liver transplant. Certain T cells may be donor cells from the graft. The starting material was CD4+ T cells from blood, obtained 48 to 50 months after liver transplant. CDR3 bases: TGTGCCAGCAGCCGCGGACAGTCTTACTACGAGCAGTACTTC. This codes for CASSRGQSYYEQYF. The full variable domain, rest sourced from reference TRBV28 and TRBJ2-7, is DVKVTQSSRYLVKRTGEKVFLECVQDMDHENMFWYRQDPGLGLRLIYFSYDVKMKEKGDIPEGYSVSREKKERFSLILESASTNQTSMYLCASSRGQSYYEQYFGPGTRLTVT.